A selection of T cell receptor beta chains follows, all from one sample in a study of cytomegalovirus exposure and HLA in healthy donors. Method: immunoSEQ multiplex PCR; TCRdb's copy keeps in-frame clones and lacks some. The table includes about 210,000 clones, about 80% detected once. Specimen: PBMCs. These receptors were obtained from a middle-aged man in good health and CMV-seropositive. CDR3s include the opening cysteine and the closing phenylalanine or tryptophan. The D gene is left open where the match is weak. Expanded clones are given a class, and other clones once, few, many or no size at all.

cdr3_nt	cdr3_aa	d_call	clone_size	v_call	j_call
TGTGCCAGCAGGGGAACTAATGAAAAACTGTTTTTT	CASRGTNEKLFF	.	.	TRBV19	TRBJ1-4
TGCGCCAGCAGCTCGGCTACAAGGGGTTCCTCCTACAATGAGCAGTTCTTC	CASSSATRGSSYNEQFF	.	.	TRBV5-1	TRBJ2-1
TGCGCCAGCAGTCGACGAGGTGATCGCACTGAAGCTTTCTTT	CASSRRGDRTEAFF	.	.	TRBV5-1	TRBJ1-1
TGTGCCAGCAGAAAGGACAGGGGGCTTGGGAATGAAAAACTGTTTTTT	CASRKDRGLGNEKLFF	TRBD1	.	TRBV6-6	TRBJ1-4
TGTGCCAGCAGCTCCAGTGCTACGCAGTATTTT	CASSSSATQYF	.	.	TRBV7-9	TRBJ2-3
TGTGCCAGCAGTTTGGCAGGGGCAAGCACAGATACGCAGTATTTT	CASSLAGASTDTQYF	.	.	TRBV28	TRBJ2-3
TGTGCCAGCTCACCTTCTAAGCCCGGGAACACCGGGGAGCTGTTTTTT	CASSPSKPGNTGELFF	.	.	TRBV18	TRBJ2-2
TGTGCCAGCAGCTTCGGGGCTGGGGCCAACGTCCTGACTTTC	CASSFGAGANVLTF	.	once	TRBV7-9	TRBJ2-6
TGTGCCAGCAGCGCCAGGACAGAGAATCAGCCCCAGCATTTT	CASSARTENQPQHF	.	.	TRBV5-5	TRBJ1-5
TGCGCCAGCAGCTTGGCAATAGCGGGAGTGGAGACCCAGTACTTC	CASSLAIAGVETQYF	TRBD2	.	TRBV5-1	TRBJ2-5
TGTGCCAGCAGCTTGACTAGCGGGCTAAATGAGCAGTTCTTC	CASSLTSGLNEQFF	TRBD2	.	TRBV11-2	TRBJ2-1
TGTGCCAGCAGCCAAGCCGGCAGACTAGCGGGACCTAGCACAGATACGCAGTATTTT	CASSQAGRLAGPSTDTQYF	TRBD2	.	TRBV4-2	TRBJ2-3
TGCGCCAGCAGCTTGGAGGGGCGCTCCTCCTACAATGAGCAGTTCTTC	CASSLEGRSSYNEQFF	.	.	TRBV5-1	TRBJ2-1
TGTGCCACCAGCAGAAGGGGACAGGCGACCCAGTACTTC	CATSRRGQATQYF	TRBD1	.	TRBV15	TRBJ2-5
TGTGCCAGCAGTACCAATAGCGGGACTAACAATGAGCAGTTCTTC	CASSTNSGTNNEQFF	TRBD2	few	TRBV2	TRBJ2-1
TGTGCCAGCAGCATCCCTAGCGGGAGTCTCAATGAGCAGTTCTTC	CASSIPSGSLNEQFF	TRBD2	.	TRBV5-4	TRBJ2-1